This T cell receptor beta chain is drawn from a study of T cell repertoires in cytomegalovirus infection (dated 2019 in TCRdb). About the study as a whole: Recently identified HLA-C-restricted CMV epitopes, whose presentation resists viral immunomodulation, were targeted by peptide stimulations together with well-studied HLA-B-restricted epitopes. The HLA type of each donor mattered for the analysis, because public TCR beta signatures pointed to carriage of CMV infection along with the matching HLA type.

The instrument given in TCRdb is Illumina HiSeq 1500. TCRdb's own reprocessing of the public reads used fastp at Q25 and MiXCR and kept productive beta chains. Every CDR3 protein is listed once, alongside the most common genes and DNA of its rows. This sample is represented by roughly 570,000 distinct CDR3 sequences; approximately 40% of them were singletons. About 48% of the sample goes to the ten largest clones. Overall study results and their limits: The ex vivo response was dominated by HLA-C-restricted CMV-specific TCR beta clonotypes, which also provided the single most frequent clonotype in two of eight donors. Cumulative frequency of public TCR beta family members discriminated carriers of CMV infection plus the relevant HLA type in this cohort and an independent approximately 370-donor cohort.

The intended sense of this specimen's treatment or condition label: in vitro stimulation with specific CMV peptide epitopes to enrich CMV-specific T cells. Regarding this clonotype: Its antigen remains undetermined. No much larger clone exists at a distance of one base, and base qualities are not known.

This receptor was obtained from a human donor in good health (CMV status not recorded). Some clones in this sample may be carry-over from other donors' samples. This material consisted of cultured PBMCs, taken from culture after CMV antigen stimulation.

The CDR3 in this case is CSARGGRARSEQFF. The nucleotide sequence reads as follows: TGCAGTGCTAGAGGCGGGAGGGCCCGATCTGAGCAGTTCTTC. The chain uses TRBV20-1 and TRBJ2-1; 9 bases in the middle match TRBD2. Compared with germline, V lacks 1 base and J lacks 9 bases; bases without a gene match: 7. Taken from the germline V gene (reference sequence), the CDR1 and CDR2 loops are DFQATT and SNEGSKA. The CDR3 sequence holds 14 residues, the cysteine and phenylalanine included. The sequence is cut down to CDR3 DNA, 42 bases in frame from base 1.